The 30 T cell receptor beta chains below were found in one sample sequenced in a study of T-cell reconstitution after alpha-beta-depleted transplantation in children. The TCRbeta library was prepared with unique molecular identifiers. TCRdb processed the PCR reads anew with MiXCR; each CDR3 protein has one entry. The table records almost 600,000 distinct CDR3 sequences, approximately 30% of them present only once. The sample in question was PBMCs, obtained before TCRalphabeta/CD19-depleted stem cell transplant. The receptors derive from a boy younger than two with Wiskott-Aldrich syndrome, due to receive a stem cell transplant.

This clonotype was seen a few times. The genes are TRBV9 and TRBJ2-3, with D unclear. Between the trimmed V and J ends, which lost 0 bases and 4 bases, there was a span of 9 bases. The CDR3 length is 14 residues. Germline CDR1 and CDR2: SGDLS and YYNGEE. This CDR3 reads CASSVATSADTQYF. In DNA form, the CDR3 reads TGTGCCAGCAGCGTAGCTACGAGCGCAGATACGCAGTATTTT.

The chain combines TRBV19 with TRBJ2-5; 12 nucleotides line up with TRBD1. Germline loops: CDR1 LNHDA, CDR2 SQIVND (reference sequence). The CDR3 extends over 17 amino acids. Trimming removed 5 bases from V and 5 bases from J; junction bases left unmatched: 12. The CDR3 spells CASSPLPGQGARETQYF. CDR3 nucleotides: TGTGCCAGTAGTCCTCTACCGGGACAGGGGGCCCGGGAGACCCAGTACTTC.

The CDR3 is CASSEAWVADAFF. For the CDR3, the DNA is TGTGCCAGCAGTGAAGCGTGGGTCGCCGACGCTTTCTTT. J is TRBJ1-1 and V is TRBV6-1; D is unresolved. The germline V and J ends were trimmed by 0 bases and 11 bases, with 13 bases remaining between them. This CDR3 is 13 amino acids long. Germline CDR1 and CDR2: MNHNS and SASEGT.

Worth noting for this clonotype: Compared with germline, one end of the junction differs, possibly owing to a read error. The genes are TRBV2 and TRBJ2-5, with D possibly TRBD2 on 5 matching bases. Looked up from germline, CDR1 is SNHLY and CDR2 is FYNNEI. The CDR3 runs 14 residues. This CDR3 reads CASREARGLETQYF. The CDR3 nucleotides read TGTGCCAGCAGGGAAGCCCGGGGTTTAGAGACCCAGTACTTC.

V and J are TRBV27 and TRBJ1-1; D is perhaps TRBD1 (5 bases). Germline V gene sequence: CDR1 MNHEY, CDR2 SMNVEV (reference sequence). Trimming stripped 6 bases from V and 4 bases from J, with 9 bases between. This CDR3 spans 12 amino acids. The CDR3 loop reads CASRKGLTEAFF. CDR3 sequence (DNA): TGTGCCAGCAGAAAGGGGCTCACTGAAGCTTTCTTT.

This clonotype was seen a handful of times. J is TRBJ2-1 and V is TRBV11-2, with 8 bases aligning to TRBD1. Germline CDR1 is SGHAT and CDR2 is FQNNGV. The junction had 5 bases not matched to a gene; V was cut back by 3 bases and J by 13 bases. The CDR3 sequence is 12 residues long. The CDR3 protein is CASSFRGPDQFF. CDR3 sequence (DNA): TGTGCCAGCAGCTTCAGGGGGCCCGACCAGTTCTTC.

This clonotype was counted only a few times. This rearrangement joins TRBV5-1 to TRBJ2-1, with 12 bases fitting TRBD2. Per the germline V gene, CDR1 is SGHRS and CDR2 is YFSETQ. V shed 4 bases, J shed 3 bases, and the junction held 5 bases outside the gene matches. The CDR3 is 16 residues long. The CDR3 DNA reads TGCGCCAGCAGCCCCGGACTAGCGGGATACTACAATGAGCAGTTCTTC. This codes for CASSPGLAGYYNEQFF.

This clonotype has just a few counts. The V and J genes are TRBV11-2 and TRBJ2-1; no definite D call. The V gene's germline CDR1 is SGHAT and CDR2 FQNNGV. Trimming removed 4 bases at V and 2 bases at J, with 12 bases between. The CDR3 contains 15 residues. The CDR3 protein is CASSSSVRTYNEQFF. CDR3 DNA: TGTGCCAGCAGCTCCAGTGTGCGGACCTACAATGAGCAGTTCTTC.

As concerns this clonotype: Germline and junction disagree at one end, which may indicate a read error. This rearrangement joins TRBV7-6 to TRBJ2-2; 11 bases fit TRBD2. Germline CDR1 SGHVS, CDR2 FNYEAQ. The CDR3 contains 17 residues. The CDR3 region has the DNA TGTGCCAGCAGCTTTTCCCTTCTAGCGGGAGGAACCGGGGAGCCGTTTTTT. It yields the protein CASSFSLLAGGTGEPFF.

This rearrangement joins TRBV6-1 to TRBJ1-1; no clear D. V dropped 5 bases and J dropped 1 base, with 8 bases sitting between them. This CDR3 region has 13 residues. Germline assignment: CDR1 MNHNS and CDR2 SASEGT. The chain's CDR3 is CASSNPQNTEAFF. The CDR3 DNA sequence: TGTGCCAGCAGTAATCCGCAGAACACTGAAGCTTTCTTT.

This clonotype came up a few times. The CDR3 loop reads CASSPIKRGEKLFF. The CDR3 DNA follows: TGCGCCAGCAGCCCAATTAAAAGGGGAGAAAAACTGTTTTTT. V is TRBV4-1 and J is TRBJ1-4; D perhaps matches TRBD1 (5 bases). Trimming cost V 4 bases and J 8 bases, with 14 bases left between them. The germline V gene has CDR1 MGHRA and CDR2 YSYEKL. The CDR3 has 14 residues.

V and J are TRBV4-2 and TRBJ2-2; 11 nucleotides align to TRBD2. Germline V gene lookup returns CDR1 LGHNA and CDR2 YNFKEQ. V trimming: 4 bases; J trimming: 4 bases; junction bases outside the gene matches: 14. The CDR3 runs 19 residues. In nucleotides, the CDR3 is TGTGCCAGCAGCCCGAAGGAGGGTAGCGGGAGGGCCGGCACCGGGGAGCTGTTTTTT. It specifies CASSPKEGSGRAGTGELFF.

The V gene is TRBV2, the J gene TRBJ2-1, with 9 bases matching TRBD2. This CDR3 is 15 amino acids long. V shed 7 bases, J shed 7 bases, and the junction held 11 bases outside the gene matches. Germline CDR1 SNHLY, CDR2 FYNNEI. Written as DNA, the CDR3 is TGTGCCAGCATAGGGAGGCGGGAGGGCCGAAATGAGCAGTTCTTC. It is translated as CASIGRREGRNEQFF.

This clonotype was observed a handful of times. The chain joins TRBV4-1 to TRBJ2-3; TRBD2 agrees at 10 bases. Germline V gene sequence: CDR1 MGHRA, CDR2 YSYEKL. This CDR3 has 16 amino acids. V shed 3 bases, J shed 11 bases, and the junction held 14 bases outside the gene matches. This chain's CDR3 is CASSQIPQAGGPRQYF. The DNA of the CDR3 is TGCGCCAGCAGCCAGATCCCCCAAGCGGGAGGGCCGAGGCAGTATTTT.

This clonotype has only a few counts. The chain joins TRBV20-1 to TRBJ2-7; 10 nucleotides align to TRBD2. Germline V gives CDR1 DFQATT, CDR2 SNEGSKA (reference sequence). This CDR3 spans 15 amino acids. V lost 0 bases, J lost 3 bases, and 5 bases stayed unmatched. DNA of the CDR3: TGCAGTGCTAGAGATCCGGCTAGCGGGAGCTACGAGCAGTACTTC. Translating gives CSARDPASGSYEQYF.

The J gene is TRBJ2-2, the V gene TRBV29-1; no clear D. V gave up 4 bases and J gave up 2 bases, with 5 bases separating them. CDR1 and CDR2 (germline): SQVTM, ANQGSEA. The CDR3 is 12 residues long. The CDR3 DNA is TGCAGCGTTGGCCTCAACACCGGGGAGCTGTTTTTT. It is translated as CSVGLNTGELFF.

This chain connects TRBV11-2 to TRBJ2-3, with a tentative D call TRBD2 (6 bases). V was cut by 1 base and J by 2 bases, with 19 bases left in between. The CDR3 totals 18 residues. Germline CDR1 and CDR2: SGHAT and FQNNGV. The CDR3 DNA sequence: TGTGCCAGCAGCTTAGTTATCTCGGTGCGGGGTTTCACAGATACGCAGTATTTT. This translates into CASSLVISVRGFTDTQYF. The variable domain in full, completed from reference TRBV11-2 and TRBJ2-3, reads EAGVAQSPRYKIIEKRQSVAFWCNPISGHATLYWYQQILGQGPKLLIQFQNNGVVDDSQLPKDRFSAERLKGVDSTLKIQPAKLEDSAVYLCASSLVISVRGFTDTQYFGPGTRLTVL.

This clonotype has a handful of counts. This chain's CDR3 is CASSNLPQPGANVLTF. CDR3 in DNA: TGCGCCAGCAGCAACTTGCCTCAGCCTGGGGCCAACGTCCTGACTTTC. V usage is TRBV5-1 and J usage is TRBJ2-6; D is unresolved. This CDR3 spans 16 amino acids. V dropped 4 bases and J dropped 2 bases, with 13 bases sitting between them. Germline CDR1 and CDR2: SGHRS and YFSETQ.

The J gene is TRBJ1-5, the V gene TRBV12-3 or TRBV12-4; 7 bases line up with TRBD1. The junction had 3 bases not matched to a gene; V was cut back by 2 bases and J by 2 bases. The CDR3 consists of 15 residues. DNA for the CDR3: TGTGCCAGCAGTTTAAGGGGGCTGGGCAATCAGCCCCAGCATTTT. Translated: CASSLRGLGNQPQHF.

This clonotype was observed once. The gene calls are TRBV20-1 and TRBJ2-1; possible D gene TRBD1, 6 bases. This CDR3 contains 16 residues. Germline lookup yields CDR1 DFQATT and CDR2 SNEGSKA (reference sequence). V gave up 3 bases and J gave up 6 bases, with 21 bases separating them. DNA of the CDR3: TGCAGTGCTAGGGCTGAAGGGCAGGGGTCGTCCAATGAGCAGTTCTTC. Encoded protein: CSARAEGQGSSNEQFF.

This clonotype was seen ten or more times. The chain links TRBV15 to TRBJ2-5, with TRBD2 as a possible D gene (5 bases). The germline V and J ends were trimmed by 2 bases and 2 bases, with 9 bases remaining between them. The germline V gene has CDR1 LNHNV and CDR2 YYDKDF (reference sequence). This CDR3 is 14 amino acids long. CDR3 nucleotide sequence: TGTGCCACCAGCAGAATCCGGGGACAAGAGACCCAGTACTTC. Translated: CATSRIRGQETQYF. Filled out from reference TRBV15 and TRBJ2-5, the complete variable domain reads DAMVIQNPRYQVTQFGKPVTLSCSQTLNHNVMYWYQQKSSQAPKLLFHYYDKDFNNEADTPDNFQSRRPNTSFCFLDIRSPGLGDTAMYLCATSRIRGQETQYFGPGTRLLVL.

The chain uses TRBV5-1 and TRBJ2-5; no firm D call. Germline assignment: CDR1 SGHRS and CDR2 YFSETQ. This CDR3 is 13 amino acids long. V dropped 3 bases and J dropped 4 bases, with 10 bases sitting between them. The CDR3 DNA reads as TGCGCCAGCAGCTGGAGACCCCGAGAGACCCAGTACTTC. Protein product: CASSWRPRETQYF.

This clonotype was observed a handful of times. The chain employs TRBV6-1 and TRBJ2-1; weak D call: TRBD1 (6 bases). V lost 2 bases and J 9 bases, leaving 14 bases between the germline ends. CDR3 length equals 14 residues. In germline, CDR1 is MNHNS, CDR2 SASEGT. CDR3 amino acids: CASSEMRQVGEQFF. In nucleotides, the CDR3 is TGTGCCAGCAGTGAAATGAGACAGGTTGGTGAGCAGTTCTTC.

In its sample, this clonotype was seen a few times. The chain combines TRBV10-3 with TRBJ2-3; D assignment may be TRBD1 or TRBD2 (5 bases each). Trimming cost V 3 bases and J 0 bases, with 16 bases left between them. From germline, CDR1 is ENHRY and CDR2 SYGVKD. This CDR3 region has 17 residues. The DNA of the CDR3 is TGTGCCATCAGTGATCCGGGACGTAAGGGGAGCACAGATACGCAGTATTTT. It codes for CAISDPGRKGSTDTQYF.

The table lists this clonotype with a few counts. V usage is TRBV5-1 and J usage is TRBJ2-2, with D maybe TRBD2 (6 bases). The CDR3 sequence is 16 residues long. Germline loops: CDR1 SGHRS, CDR2 YFSETQ. V gave up 0 bases and J gave up 5 bases, with 14 bases separating them. The CDR3 protein is CASSLGGTFGTGELFF. CDR3 coding DNA: TGCGCCAGCAGCTTGGGAGGGACTTTTGGGACCGGGGAGCTGTTTTTT.

This clonotype was picked up a small number of times. The rearrangement links TRBV5-1 to TRBJ1-2; the D gene is possibly TRBD1 (6 bases). Looked up from germline, CDR1 is SGHRS and CDR2 is YFSETQ. This CDR3 contains 16 residues. Deletions cut 0 bases from V and 4 bases from J, with 16 bases between. The CDR3 is CASSLARGGGAYGYTF. The DNA of the CDR3 is TGCGCCAGCAGCTTGGCCCGAGGGGGGGGAGCCTATGGCTACACCTTC.

The chain has TRBV7-6 and TRBJ2-7; 7 nucleotides line up with TRBD2. This CDR3 is 14 amino acids long. Germline V gene lookup returns CDR1 SGHVS and CDR2 FNYEAQ. The V gene end was trimmed by 4 bases and the J gene end by 8 bases; junction bases not matched to a gene: 11. CDR3 region: CASSSPGLTTQQYF. The CDR3 DNA reads TGTGCCAGCAGCTCCCCGGGACTAACTACGCAGCAGTACTTC.

This clonotype appeared a few times. This rearrangement joins TRBV7-6 to TRBJ2-1, with D possibly being TRBD2 (6 bases). The CDR3 length is 15 residues. Trimming shortened V by 5 bases and J by 2 bases, and 13 bases separated the two germline ends. Germline V CDR1 and CDR2: SGHVS, FNYEAQ. In DNA, the CDR3 is TGTGCCAGCAGCAAGAGCGGGTCAACCTACAATGAGCAGTTCTTC. It encodes CASSKSGSTYNEQFF.

The rearrangement links TRBV20-1 to TRBJ2-1; the D is unclear. V gave up 2 bases and J gave up 0 bases, with 11 bases separating them. The CDR3 has 15 residues. Per germline, CDR1 DFQATT and CDR2 SNEGSKA (reference sequence). The CDR3 bases are TGCAGTGCTAGATTACGGCACCTCTCCTACAATGAGCAGTTCTTC. This sequence encodes CSARLRHLSYNEQFF.

The chain joins TRBV7-6 to TRBJ2-1; 12 bases map to TRBD2. Germline CDR1 and CDR2: SGHVS and FNYEAQ. Trimming took 5 bases from V and 6 from J; bases not matched to a gene: 8. CDR3 length equals 16 residues. CDR3 protein: CASSRRTSGAVNEQFF. CDR3 nucleotide sequence: TGTGCCAGCAGCCGAAGGACTAGCGGGGCTGTCAATGAGCAGTTCTTC.